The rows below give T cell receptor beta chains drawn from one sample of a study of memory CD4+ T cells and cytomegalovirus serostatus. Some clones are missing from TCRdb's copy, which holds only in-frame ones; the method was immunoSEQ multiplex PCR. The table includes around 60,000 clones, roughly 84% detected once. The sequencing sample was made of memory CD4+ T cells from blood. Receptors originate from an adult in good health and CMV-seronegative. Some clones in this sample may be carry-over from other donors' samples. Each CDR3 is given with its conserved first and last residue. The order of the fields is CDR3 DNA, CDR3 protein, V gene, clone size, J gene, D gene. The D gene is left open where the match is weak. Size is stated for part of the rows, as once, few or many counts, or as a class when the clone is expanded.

CDR3 DNA: TGCGCCAGCAGCCGTGGGACGGACCCTCGCAATCAGCCCCAGCATTTT
CDR3 protein: CASSRGTDPRNQPQHF
V gene: TRBV5-1
clone size: .
J gene: TRBJ1-5
D gene: .

CDR3 DNA: TGTGCCAGCAGCTTAGATCTAAACAGGGGAGGAATCGAAAAACTGTTTTTT
CDR3 protein: CASSLDLNRGGIEKLFF
V gene: TRBV11-2
clone size: .
J gene: TRBJ1-4
D gene: TRBD1

CDR3 DNA: TGCAGCGTGGCCCCCACAGGGTCGGAGACCCAGTACTTC
CDR3 protein: CSVAPTGSETQYF
V gene: TRBV29-1
clone size: .
J gene: TRBJ2-5
D gene: .

CDR3 DNA: TGTGCTAGTGGCTTCGGGACTAGCGGTGAGCAGTTCTTC
CDR3 protein: CASGFGTSGEQFF
V gene: TRBV12-5
clone size: .
J gene: TRBJ2-1
D gene: TRBD2

CDR3 DNA: TGTGCCAGCAGCTTAGGCTGGAATAGGGTCTACGAGCAGTACTTC
CDR3 protein: CASSLGWNRVYEQYF
V gene: TRBV7-2
clone size: .
J gene: TRBJ2-7
D gene: .

CDR3 DNA: TGTGCCAGTACCATAACAGGGGGCGGCACTGAAGCTTTCTTT
CDR3 protein: CASTITGGGTEAFF
V gene: TRBV19
clone size: .
J gene: TRBJ1-1
D gene: TRBD1

CDR3 DNA: TGTGCCAGCAGCTCGACCTCCGGGAGAGCGGGAGCCACCCAGTACTTC
CDR3 protein: CASSSTSGRAGATQYF
V gene: TRBV7-9
clone size: .
J gene: TRBJ2-5
D gene: TRBD2

CDR3 DNA: TGTGCCAGCAGTTTAGGGAAGACAGGGGCCTACGAGCAGTACTTC
CDR3 protein: CASSLGKTGAYEQYF
V gene: TRBV28
clone size: .
J gene: TRBJ2-7
D gene: TRBD1

CDR3 DNA: TGTGCCATCAGTGAGGCAGGGTCCGGTCAGCCCCAGCATTTT
CDR3 protein: CAISEAGSGQPQHF
V gene: TRBV10-3
clone size: .
J gene: TRBJ1-5
D gene: .

CDR3 DNA: TGTGCCAGCAGGGGGGGTAGGGACTATGGCTACACCTTC
CDR3 protein: CASRGGRDYGYTF
V gene: TRBV6-5
clone size: .
J gene: TRBJ1-2
D gene: .

CDR3 DNA: TGCGCCAGCAGCTTGGGGCAGGTGGTTAGGAATTCACCCCTCCACTTT
CDR3 protein: CASSLGQVVRNSPLHF
V gene: TRBV5-1
clone size: few
J gene: TRBJ1-6
D gene: .

CDR3 DNA: TGCTCGACGGGGAAGTCACAAAGAGATACGCAGTATTTT
CDR3 protein: CSTGKSQRDTQYF
V gene: TRBV29-1
clone size: .
J gene: TRBJ2-3
D gene: .

CDR3 DNA: TGTGCCAGCAGAACCAGGGGTAGTACTGGAAACACCATATATTTT
CDR3 protein: CASRTRGSTGNTIYF
V gene: TRBV6-5
clone size: .
J gene: TRBJ1-3
D gene: .

CDR3 DNA: TGTGCCTGGAGCCTACCCCCGCGACTAGCGGGGACCTACGAGCAGTACTTC
CDR3 protein: CAWSLPPRLAGTYEQYF
V gene: TRBV30
clone size: .
J gene: TRBJ2-7
D gene: TRBD2

CDR3 DNA: TGTGCCAGCAGCTTTGGGAGGGGTGGTACTGAAGCTTTCTTT
CDR3 protein: CASSFGRGGTEAFF
V gene: TRBV5-6
clone size: .
J gene: TRBJ1-1
D gene: .

CDR3 DNA: TGTGCCAGCAATAGACAGGGGGGAAATTCACCCCTCCACTTT
CDR3 protein: CASNRQGGNSPLHF
V gene: TRBV2
clone size: .
J gene: TRBJ1-6
D gene: TRBD1

CDR3 DNA: TGTGCCAGCAGCTTAGATCCCTACGGCTACAATGAGCAGTTCTTC
CDR3 protein: CASSLDPYGYNEQFF
V gene: TRBV11-2
clone size: .
J gene: TRBJ2-1
D gene: .

CDR3 DNA: TGTGCCAGCAGCCGAACGGGACGCAACACCATTCAGTACTTC
CDR3 protein: CASSRTGRNTIQYF
V gene: TRBV25-1
clone size: .
J gene: TRBJ2-4
D gene: .

CDR3 DNA: TGTGCCAGCAGCTTAGTCGGAGGGGTAGGAGAAAAACTGTTTTTT
CDR3 protein: CASSLVGGVGEKLFF
V gene: TRBV7-2
clone size: .
J gene: TRBJ1-4
D gene: .

CDR3 DNA: TGTGCCAGCAGTATTCATTCTCGATCCGAGCAGTACTTC
CDR3 protein: CASSIHSRSEQYF
V gene: TRBV28
clone size: .
J gene: TRBJ2-7
D gene: .

CDR3 DNA: TGTGCCTCCACCCTATCTGCTGGGGCAAGCTATGGCTACACCTTC
CDR3 protein: CASTLSAGASYGYTF
V gene: TRBV28
clone size: few
J gene: TRBJ1-2
D gene: .

CDR3 DNA: TGTGCCAGCAGCCTCTTCTCCGGGACTAGCGGGAGGGCCCGCGAGACCCAGTACTTC
CDR3 protein: CASSLFSGTSGRARETQYF
V gene: TRBV11-2
clone size: .
J gene: TRBJ2-5
D gene: TRBD2